This T cell receptor (beta chain) appears in the sequencing data of a study of PD-1 blockade in classical Hodgkin lymphoma. Study background: Every 2 weeks, patients had 3 mg/kg nivolumab intravenously. General study results and limits: TCR diversity at baseline was reported to be reduced in newly diagnosed patients relative to healthy donors.

Remarks on this clone: As yet, its antigen is unknown.

TCRdb's copy holds only in-frame clones and misses some; the assay was immunoSEQ multiplex PCR. The repertoire holds 23,000 or so clones, with more than 75% as singletons. Time point in this sample: cycle 4 day 1 (C4D1), after 5 to 7 weeks of nivolumab. The patients all showed relapse after autologous stem cell transplantation, while their brentuximab vedotin exposure varied. The CDR3 has 14 amino acids. The V gene's germline CDR1 is WSHSY and CDR2 SAAADI. The germline V and J ends were trimmed by 1 base and 3 bases, with 6 bases remaining between them. Sequenced here: peripheral blood mononuclear cells (PBMCs), sampled before the fourth cycle of nivolumab. This chain joins TRBV10-2 and TRBJ2-2; no clear D gene. The receptor was derived from a human donor with classical Hodgkin lymphoma. CDR3 in amino acids: CASSEYRDTGELFF. The CDR3 DNA reads TGCGCCAGCAGTGAGTACCGCGACACCGGGGAGCTGTTTTTT.